These 26 T cell receptor beta chains were sequenced from one sample in a study of blood T cell repertoires in COVID-19. Sequenced by immunoSEQ multiplex PCR; TCRdb stores in-frame clones only, minus some. Among under 200,000 clones listed, 70% to 85% were seen once. Input material: PBMCs or T cells enriched from blood (not recorded which). Receptors originate from a woman aged 60-75 years with acute COVID-19.

The rearrangement uses TRBV7-9 and TRBJ2-7, with TRBD2 matching over 8 bases. Germline V lookup: CDR1 SEHNR, CDR2 FQNEAQ (reference sequence). The CDR3 consists of 15 residues. V lost 5 bases, J lost 3 bases, and 9 bases stayed unmatched. In DNA form, the CDR3 reads TGTGCCAGCAGCAGGGGTGGGACTAGTTTCTACGAGCAGTACGTC. Its protein is CASSRGGTSFYEQYV.

The chain recombines TRBV6-5 with TRBJ2-7; TRBD1 aligns across 8 bases. The CDR3 has 15 residues. From germline, CDR1 is MNHEY and CDR2 SVGAGI. J was trimmed by 4 bases and V by 7 bases; bases with no gene match: 12. This chain's CDR3 is CASNSQGGVIYEQYF. CDR3 bases: TGTGCCAGCAATTCACAGGGGGGAGTGATTTACGAGCAGTACTTC.

This clone occurred a few times. The rearrangement links TRBV5-5 to TRBJ2-3, with 16 bases matching TRBD2. Germline CDR1 SGHKS, CDR2 YYEKEE (reference sequence). The CDR3 is made up of 18 amino acids. V was clipped by 4 bases and J by 5 bases; unmatched bases: 10. The DNA for the CDR3 is TGTGCCAGCAGCCCTGCGGGACTAGCGGGGGGGCAGGAAGATACGCAGTATTTT. It yields the protein CASSPAGLAGGQEDTQYF.

The chain links TRBV28 to TRBJ2-4, with D perhaps TRBD2 (5 bases). Germline CDR1 and CDR2: MDHEN and SYDVKM. V dropped 6 bases and J dropped 4 bases, with 13 bases sitting between them. CDR3 length: 14 residues. Here the CDR3 reads CASRSGLGKNIQYF. The DNA for the CDR3 is TGTGCCAGCAGATCCGGACTGGGTAAAAACATTCAGTACTTC.

This rearrangement joins TRBV9 to TRBJ2-3; D remains ambiguous. Germline lookup yields CDR1 SGDLS and CDR2 YYNGEE. The CDR3 sequence is 13 residues long. V shed 3 bases and J shed 1 base, with 6 bases lying between them. The CDR3: CASSARRTDTQYF. In DNA form, the CDR3 reads TGTGCCAGCAGCGCGCGTCGCACAGATACGCAGTATTTT.

This clone has a single count. This chain uses TRBV10-3 with TRBJ1-2; TRBD1 is a possible D gene (5 bases). CDR3 length: 12 amino acids. Trimming took 2 bases from V and 4 from J, leaving 5 bases between them. Germline V gene data show CDR1 as ENHRY and CDR2 as SYGVKD. This chain's CDR3 is CAISEDSYGYTF. The CDR3 bases are TGTGCCATCAGTGAGGACAGCTATGGCTACACCTTC.

The rearrangement joins TRBV11-2 to TRBJ2-7, with D possibly being TRBD1 (6 bases). Trimming took 0 bases from V and 0 from J, leaving 24 bases between them. The CDR3 spans 20 residues. CDR1 is SGHAT and CDR2 is FQNNGV in the germline V gene. CDR3 sequence reads: CASSLDRPTTGPQFSYEQYV. CDR3 DNA: TGTGCCAGCAGCTTAGATCGGCCTACGACAGGACCTCAATTCTCCTACGAGCAGTACGTC.

This sequence joins TRBV28 and TRBJ2-3; maybe TRBD1 (5 bases). V dropped 3 bases and J dropped 5 bases, with 12 bases sitting between them. Germline-derived CDR1 and CDR2 are MDHEN and SYDVKM. CDR3 length equals 14 residues. CDR3 in amino acids: CASSLIGREDTQYF. The DNA of the CDR3 is TGTGCCAGCAGTTTGATTGGCAGGGAAGATACGCAGTATTTT.

This clone showed up many times. The V call is TRBV7-9, the J call TRBJ2-5; D unclear. The CDR3 sequence is 13 residues long. V gave up 5 bases and J gave up 5 bases, with 12 bases separating them. Germline V lookup: CDR1 SEHNR, CDR2 FQNEAQ (reference sequence). This CDR3 reads CASSPPTLETQYF. The DNA of the CDR3 is TGTGCCAGCAGCCCCCCCACTCTGGAGACCCAGTACTTC.

The J gene is TRBJ1-4, the V gene TRBV5-4; D gene unclear. The germline V gene has CDR1 SGHNT and CDR2 YYREEE (reference sequence). CDR3 size: 13 residues. V was clipped by 9 bases and J by 3 bases, with 12 bases between them. In DNA form, the CDR3 reads TGTGCCACCAAACAGAGTTCTAATGAAAAACTGTTTTTT. It translates to CATKQSSNEKLFF. The full variable domain, its missing parts supplied by reference TRBV5-4 and TRBJ1-4, is ETGVTQSPTHLIKTRGQQVTLRCSSQSGHNTVSWYQQALGQGPQFIFQYYREEENGRGNFPPRFSGLQFPNYSSELNVNALELDDSALYLCATKQSSNEKLFFGSGTQLSVL.

V gene TRBV10-3 combines with J gene TRBJ2-7; 8 nucleotides match TRBD2. In germline, CDR1 is ENHRY, CDR2 SYGVKD. This CDR3 region has 19 residues. Trimming removed 0 bases from V and 2 bases from J; junction bases left unmatched: 15. The CDR3 region is CAISESGRGPRGGPYEQYF. CDR3 nucleotide sequence: TGTGCCATCAGTGAGTCGGGCAGGGGTCCCCGGGGGGGCCCCTACGAGCAGTACTTC.

This chain links TRBV18 with TRBJ2-5, with TRBD1 matching 8 bases. This CDR3 region has 15 residues. The germline V gene encodes CDR1 KGHSH and CDR2 LQKENI. Trimming at V came to 5 bases and at J to 3 bases, leaving 8 bases not matched to a gene. The CDR3 nucleotides are TGTGCCAGCTCAACCGGGACAGGAGGTGAAGAGACCCAGTACTTC. This codes for CASSTGTGGEETQYF. Using reference TRBV18 and TRBJ2-5 for the parts outside the CDR3, the full variable domain is NAGVMQNPRHLVRRRGQEARLRCSPMKGHSHVYWYRQLPEEGLKFMVYLQKENIIDESGMPKERFSAEFPKEGPSILRIQQVVRGDSAAYFCASSTGTGGEETQYFGPGTRLLVL.

The V call is TRBV7-2, the J call TRBJ1-1; no definite D call. Germline V gene lookup returns CDR1 SGHTA and CDR2 FQGNSA. This CDR3 has 13 amino acids. The V gene lost 2 bases and the J gene lost 3 bases, with 7 bases spanning the gap. CDR3 amino acids: CASSLSRDTEAFF. The CDR3 DNA reads as TGTGCCAGCAGCTTATCCCGAGACACTGAAGCTTTCTTT.

A note on this clone: Other DNA sequences within the sample encode an identical CDR3. This chain uses TRBV28 with TRBJ1-2; weak D call: TRBD1 (5 bases). The CDR3 has 13 residues. V lost 1 base, J lost 4 bases, and 7 bases lay in between. The germline gives CDR1 MDHEN, CDR2 SYDVKM. The CDR3, as DNA: TGTGCCAGCAGTTTATCGGGGGGCTATGGCTACACCTTC. Its translation is CASSLSGGYGYTF.

V usage is TRBV10-3 and J usage is TRBJ1-4; 8 nucleotides align to TRBD1. The trim removed 3 bases at V and 7 bases at J, leaving 4 bases unmatched. Looked up from germline, CDR1 is ENHRY and CDR2 is SYGVKD. This CDR3 contains 14 residues. CDR3 amino acids: CAISEGDRTEKLFF. CDR3 nucleotides: TGTGCCATCAGTGAAGGGGACAGGACTGAAAAACTGTTTTTT.

V is TRBV7-9 and J is TRBJ2-1; 10 bases are shared with TRBD2. The germline gives CDR1 SEHNR, CDR2 FQNEAQ (reference sequence). The CDR3 spans 19 residues. The junction had 17 bases not matched to a gene; V was cut back by 1 base and J by 8 bases. CDR3 amino acids: CASSLGLRWSSGSIYEQFF. CDR3 sequence (DNA): TGTGCCAGCAGCTTAGGGCTTCGCTGGTCTAGCGGGAGTATTTATGAGCAGTTCTTC.

The chain is built from TRBV4-3 and TRBJ2-1; the match to TRBD2 covers 8 bases. J lost 8 bases, V lost 4 bases, and 10 bases had no gene match. The CDR3 runs 15 residues. CDR1 and CDR2 from the germline V gene are LGHNA and YSLEER. CDR3 loop: CASSRAGLEVDEQFF. The CDR3 DNA reads as TGCGCCAGCAGCCGCGCGGGACTAGAAGTTGATGAGCAGTTCTTC.

This clone was picked up a small number of times. This chain uses TRBV18 with TRBJ2-1, with a possible D match to TRBD2 (6 bases). The germline V gene has CDR1 KGHSH and CDR2 LQKENI. The CDR3 has 14 residues. V dropped 0 bases and J dropped 5 bases, with 8 bases sitting between them. The chain's CDR3 is CASSPPVADNEQFF. The DNA for the CDR3 is TGTGCCAGCTCACCACCGGTAGCGGACAATGAGCAGTTCTTC.

The gene calls are TRBV6-5 and TRBJ2-7, with D unclear. There are 12 residues in the CDR3. Germline assignment: CDR1 MNHEY and CDR2 SVGAGI. V shed 4 bases and J shed 3 bases, with 7 bases lying between them. The CDR3 loop reads CASSFNGYEQYV. CDR3 coding DNA: TGTGCCAGCAGTTTTAACGGCTACGAGCAGTACGTC.

This clone occurred a few times. The chain uses TRBV15 and TRBJ1-4; TRBD1 agrees at 7 bases. The V segment lost 7 bases and the J segment 10 bases; nucleotides outside the gene matches: 18. The CDR3 loop spans 16 amino acids. Germline V lookup: CDR1 LNHNV, CDR2 YYDKDF (reference sequence). CDR3 nucleotides: TGTGCCACCAACGTCGGGTGGACAGGACGAGGGGGAAAACTGTTTTTT. It codes for CATNVGWTGRGGKLFF.

This clone has a count of ten or more. The V call is TRBV7-6, the J call TRBJ1-6; D perhaps matches TRBD1 (6 bases). The length of the CDR3 is 15 residues. The germline V gene encodes CDR1 SGHVS and CDR2 FNYEAQ. With 0 bases removed from V and 9 bases from J, the gap between germline ends came to 12 bases. The DNA of the CDR3 is TGTGCCAGCAGCTTAGCTTGGCAGGGGAGTTCACCCCTCCACTTT. Amino acid sequence: CASSLAWQGSSPLHF.

This chain connects TRBV10-1 to TRBJ2-1; 8 nucleotides align to TRBD2. In germline, CDR1 is WNHNN, CDR2 SYGVQD (reference sequence). Trimming at V came to 5 bases and at J to 5 bases, leaving 5 bases not matched to a gene. CDR3 length: 14 amino acids. This CDR3 reads CASSQLAENNEQFF. CDR3 sequence (DNA): TGCGCCAGCAGTCAACTAGCGGAGAACAATGAGCAGTTCTTC.

This clone was found once. The genes are TRBV10-1 and TRBJ1-1; D is unresolved. CDR3 length: 13 amino acids. Germline-derived CDR1 and CDR2 are WNHNN and SYGVQD (reference sequence). V gave up 8 bases and J gave up 0 bases, with 10 bases separating them. The CDR3 is CASRGSMNTEAFF. In DNA, the CDR3 is TGCGCCAGCCGAGGCAGCATGAACACTGAAGCTTTCTTT.

The V and J genes are TRBV6-1 and TRBJ2-7; 9 nucleotides match TRBD2. The CDR3 covers 16 residues. With V trimmed by 3 bases and J by 1 base, 7 bases remained unmatched. The germline V gene has CDR1 MNHNS and CDR2 SASEGT. CDR3 sequence (DNA): TGTGCCAGCAGTGACGGAGGGACTAGCAGGTCCTACGAGCAGTACTTC. This gives the protein CASSDGGTSRSYEQYF.

The chain uses TRBV20-1 and TRBJ2-7; unclear D gene. CDR1 and CDR2 (germline): DFQATT, SNEGSKA (reference sequence). The CDR3 sequence is 11 residues long. Trimming removed 6 bases from V and 6 bases from J, with 12 bases in between. The CDR3 DNA is TGCAGTGCCTATAGTTACTCCGAGCAGTACTTC. This encodes CSAYSYSEQYF.

This sequence joins TRBV6-5 and TRBJ1-3; 7 positions agree with TRBD1. The V and J ends lost 7 bases and 7 bases, in that order; junction bases with no gene match: 7. Germline values: CDR1 MNHEY, CDR2 SVGAGI. The CDR3 loop spans 13 amino acids. The chain's CDR3 is CASTGDSSNTIYF. The CDR3 DNA sequence: TGTGCCAGCACCGGGGACAGCTCGAACACCATATATTTT.